These 2 T cell receptor beta chains were all obtained from the same sample, sequenced in a study of response to subunit inactivated influenza vaccine. TCRdb called the RT-PCR reads again in MiXCR, with one record for every CDR3 protein. The sample shows 450,000 to 700,000 distinct CDR3 sequences, 14% of them seen only once. This specimen consisted of PBMCs from blood, obtained about 11 days after vaccination. The source is a man aged 45-65 years who received an inactivated influenza vaccine.

In its sample, this clonotype was seen a few times. V gene TRBV6-1 combines with J gene TRBJ2-1; 10 nucleotides match TRBD1. CDR1 and CDR2 (germline): MNHNS, SASEGT. The trim removed 6 bases at V and 2 bases at J, leaving 4 bases unmatched. This CDR3 spans 15 amino acids. In DNA, the CDR3 is TGTGCCAGCAGGCGCGGGACAGGGGCCTACAATGAGCAGTTCTTC. Translation gives CASRRGTGAYNEQFF.

The gene calls are TRBV6-1 and TRBJ2-1, with 10 nucleotides matching TRBD1. The CDR3 has 16 residues. The junction had 12 bases not matched to a gene; V was cut back by 5 bases and J by 8 bases. Germline values: CDR1 MNHNS, CDR2 SASEGT. CDR3 protein: CASSPPRDRGDHEQFF. CDR3 DNA: TGTGCCAGCAGTCCCCCCCGGGACAGGGGTGACCATGAGCAGTTCTTC.